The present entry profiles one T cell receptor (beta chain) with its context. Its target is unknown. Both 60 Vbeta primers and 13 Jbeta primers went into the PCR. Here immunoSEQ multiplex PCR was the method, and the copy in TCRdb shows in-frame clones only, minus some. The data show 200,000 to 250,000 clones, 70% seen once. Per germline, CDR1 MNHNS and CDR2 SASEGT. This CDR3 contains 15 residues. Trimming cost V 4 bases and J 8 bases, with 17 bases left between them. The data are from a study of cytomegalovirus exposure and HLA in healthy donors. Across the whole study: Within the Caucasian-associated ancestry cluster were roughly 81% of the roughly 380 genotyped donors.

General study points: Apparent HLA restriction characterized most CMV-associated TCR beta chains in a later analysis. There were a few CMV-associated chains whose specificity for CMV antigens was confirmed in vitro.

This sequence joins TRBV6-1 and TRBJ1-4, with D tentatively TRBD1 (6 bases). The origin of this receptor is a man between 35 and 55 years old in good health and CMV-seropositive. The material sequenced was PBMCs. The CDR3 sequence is CASSGADSPREKLFF. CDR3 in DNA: TGTGCCAGCAGTGGGGCGGACAGCCCTAGGGAAAAACTGTTTTTT.